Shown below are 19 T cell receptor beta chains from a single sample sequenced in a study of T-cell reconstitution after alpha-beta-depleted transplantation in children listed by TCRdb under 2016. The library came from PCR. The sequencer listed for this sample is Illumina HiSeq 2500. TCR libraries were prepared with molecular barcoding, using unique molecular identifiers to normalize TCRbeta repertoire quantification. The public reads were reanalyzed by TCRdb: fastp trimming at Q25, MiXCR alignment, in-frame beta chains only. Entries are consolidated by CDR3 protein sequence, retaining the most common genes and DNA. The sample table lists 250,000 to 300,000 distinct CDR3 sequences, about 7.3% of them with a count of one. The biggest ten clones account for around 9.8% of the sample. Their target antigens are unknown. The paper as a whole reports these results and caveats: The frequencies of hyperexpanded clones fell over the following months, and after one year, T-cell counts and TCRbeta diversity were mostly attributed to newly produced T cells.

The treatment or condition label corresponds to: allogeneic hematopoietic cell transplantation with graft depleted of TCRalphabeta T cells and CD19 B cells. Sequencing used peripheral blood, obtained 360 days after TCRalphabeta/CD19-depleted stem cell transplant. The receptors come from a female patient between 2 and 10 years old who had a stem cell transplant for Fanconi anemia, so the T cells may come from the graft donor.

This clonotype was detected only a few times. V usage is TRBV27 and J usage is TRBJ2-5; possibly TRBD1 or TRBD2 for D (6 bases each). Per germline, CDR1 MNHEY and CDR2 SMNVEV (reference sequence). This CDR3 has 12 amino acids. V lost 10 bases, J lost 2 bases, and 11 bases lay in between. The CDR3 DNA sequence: TGTGCCACCGGAGGGGGTCAAGAGACCCAGTACTTC. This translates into CATGGGQETQYF.

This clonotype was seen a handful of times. The CDR3, as DNA: TGTGCCAGCAGTTCCCTAGCGGGGGGGCGAGGGAGTGAGCAGTTCTTC. This sequence encodes CASSSLAGGRGSEQFF. The chain carries TRBV2 and TRBJ2-1; TRBD2 matches 12 bases. J gave up 9 bases and V 5 bases, and 11 bases lay outside the gene matches. The CDR3 has 16 amino acids. Germline loops: CDR1 SNHLY, CDR2 FYNNEI.

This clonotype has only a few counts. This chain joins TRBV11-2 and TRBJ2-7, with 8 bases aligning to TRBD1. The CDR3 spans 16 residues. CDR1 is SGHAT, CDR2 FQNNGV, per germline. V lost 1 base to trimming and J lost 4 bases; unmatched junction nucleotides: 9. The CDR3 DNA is TGTGCCAGCAGCTTAGGTTACAGGGGGACTGATTACGAGCAGTACTTC. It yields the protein CASSLGYRGTDYEQYF.

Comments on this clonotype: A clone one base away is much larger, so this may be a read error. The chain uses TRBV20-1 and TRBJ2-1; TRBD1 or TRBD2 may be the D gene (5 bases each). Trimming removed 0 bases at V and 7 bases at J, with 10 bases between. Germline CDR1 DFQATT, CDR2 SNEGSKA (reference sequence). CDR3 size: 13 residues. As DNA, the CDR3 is TGCAGTGCTAGAGATCGAGGGGAAAATGAGCAGTTCTTC. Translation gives CSARDRGENEQFF.

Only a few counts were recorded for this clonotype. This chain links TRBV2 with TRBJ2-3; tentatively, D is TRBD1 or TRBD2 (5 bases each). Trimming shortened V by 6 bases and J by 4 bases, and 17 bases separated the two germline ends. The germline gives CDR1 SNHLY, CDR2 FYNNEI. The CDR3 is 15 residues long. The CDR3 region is CASRGDLAEADTQYF. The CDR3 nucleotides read TGTGCCAGCAGGGGGGACCTAGCAGAGGCAGATACGCAGTATTTT.

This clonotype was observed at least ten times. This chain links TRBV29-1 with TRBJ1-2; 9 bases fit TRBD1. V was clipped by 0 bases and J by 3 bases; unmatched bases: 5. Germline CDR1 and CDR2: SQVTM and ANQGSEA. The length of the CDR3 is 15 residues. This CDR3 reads CSVEDPGQGHYGYTF. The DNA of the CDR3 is TGCAGCGTTGAAGATCCGGGACAGGGACACTATGGCTACACCTTC. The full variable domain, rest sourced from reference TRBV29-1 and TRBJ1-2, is SAVISQKPSRDICQRGTSLTIQCQVDSQVTMMFWYRQQPGQSLTLIATANQGSEATYESGFVIDKFPISRPNLTFSTLTVSNMSPEDSSIYLCSVEDPGQGHYGYTFGSGTRLTVV.

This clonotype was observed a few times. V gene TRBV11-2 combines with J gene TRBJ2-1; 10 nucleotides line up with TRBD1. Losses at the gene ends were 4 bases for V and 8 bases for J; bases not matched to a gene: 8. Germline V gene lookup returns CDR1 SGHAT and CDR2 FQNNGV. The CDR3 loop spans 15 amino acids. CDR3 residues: CASSSRDRGIHEQFF. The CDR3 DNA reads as TGTGCCAGCAGCTCCCGGGACAGGGGAATCCATGAGCAGTTCTTC. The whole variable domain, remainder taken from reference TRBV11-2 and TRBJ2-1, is EAGVAQSPRYKIIEKRQSVAFWCNPISGHATLYWYQQILGQGPKLLIQFQNNGVVDDSQLPKDRFSAERLKGVDSTLKIQPAKLEDSAVYLCASSSRDRGIHEQFFGPGTRLTVL.

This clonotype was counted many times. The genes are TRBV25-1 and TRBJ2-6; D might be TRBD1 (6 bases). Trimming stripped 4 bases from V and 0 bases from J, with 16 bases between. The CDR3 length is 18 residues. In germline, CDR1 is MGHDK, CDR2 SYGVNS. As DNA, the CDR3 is TGTGCCAGCAGTGGCTGGGACATTGGATCCTCTGGGGCCAACGTCCTGACTTTC. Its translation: CASSGWDIGSSGANVLTF.

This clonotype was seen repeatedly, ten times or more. The CDR3 DNA reads as TGTGCCACCAGCAGAGAGACTAGCGGGGCCTACGAGCAGTACTTC. It is translated as CATSRETSGAYEQYF. This sequence joins TRBV15 and TRBJ2-7; 11 nucleotides match TRBD2. The CDR3 consists of 15 residues. Trimming cost V 0 bases and J 2 bases; bases outside gene matches: 0. Germline CDR1 is LNHNV and CDR2 is YYDKDF (reference sequence). The variable domain in full, completed from reference TRBV15 and TRBJ2-7, reads DAMVIQNPRYQVTQFGKPVTLSCSQTLNHNVMYWYQQKSSQAPKLLFHYYDKDFNNEADTPDNFQSRRPNTSFCFLDIRSPGLGDTAMYLCATSRETSGAYEQYFGPGTRLTVT.

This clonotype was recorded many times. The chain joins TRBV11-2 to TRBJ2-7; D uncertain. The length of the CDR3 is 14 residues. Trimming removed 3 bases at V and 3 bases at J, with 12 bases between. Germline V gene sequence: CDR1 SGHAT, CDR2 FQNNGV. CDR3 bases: TGTGCCAGCAGCTTCTCCGGCCTAAACTACGAGCAGTACTTC. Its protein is CASSFSGLNYEQYF.

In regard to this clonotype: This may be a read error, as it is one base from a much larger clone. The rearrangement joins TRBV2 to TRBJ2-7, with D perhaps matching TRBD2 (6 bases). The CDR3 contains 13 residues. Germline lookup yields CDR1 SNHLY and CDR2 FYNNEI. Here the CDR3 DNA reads TGTGCCAGCAGTGAAGGTGTGGACTACGAGCAGTGCTTC. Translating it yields CASSEGVDYEQCF.

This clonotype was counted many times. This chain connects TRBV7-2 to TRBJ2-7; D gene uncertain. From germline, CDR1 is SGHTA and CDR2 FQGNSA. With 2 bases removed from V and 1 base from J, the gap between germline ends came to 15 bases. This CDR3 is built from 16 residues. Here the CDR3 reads CASSLRSIRPSYEQYF. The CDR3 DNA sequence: TGTGCCAGCAGCTTACGGTCCATAAGACCTTCCTACGAGCAGTACTTC.

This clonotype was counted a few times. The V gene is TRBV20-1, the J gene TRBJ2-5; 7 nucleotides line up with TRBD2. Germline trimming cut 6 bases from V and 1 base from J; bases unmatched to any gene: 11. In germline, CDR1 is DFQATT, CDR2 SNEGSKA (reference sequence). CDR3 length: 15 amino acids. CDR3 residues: CSASPLAALQETQYF. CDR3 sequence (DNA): TGCAGTGCCTCCCCTCTAGCGGCGCTCCAAGAGACCCAGTACTTC.

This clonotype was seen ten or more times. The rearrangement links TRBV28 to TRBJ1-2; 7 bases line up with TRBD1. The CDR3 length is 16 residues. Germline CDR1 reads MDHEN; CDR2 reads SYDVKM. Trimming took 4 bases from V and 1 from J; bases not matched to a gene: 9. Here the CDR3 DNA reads TGTGCCAGCAGTTCACCATTCAGGGGGATTAACTATGGCTACACCTTC. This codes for CASSSPFRGINYGYTF.

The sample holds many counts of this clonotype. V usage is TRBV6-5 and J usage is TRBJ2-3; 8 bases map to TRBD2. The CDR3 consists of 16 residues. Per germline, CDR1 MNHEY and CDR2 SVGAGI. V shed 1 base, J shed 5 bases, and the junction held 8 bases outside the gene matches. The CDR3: CASSYYSGGPKDTQYF. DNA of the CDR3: TGTGCCAGCAGTTACTATTCGGGAGGGCCAAAAGATACGCAGTATTTT.

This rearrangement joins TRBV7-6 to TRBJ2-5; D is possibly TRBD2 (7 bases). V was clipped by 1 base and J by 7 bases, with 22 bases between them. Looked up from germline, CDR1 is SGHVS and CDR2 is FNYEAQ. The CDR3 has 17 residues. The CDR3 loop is CASSLEGRGLRHGTQYF. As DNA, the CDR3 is TGTGCCAGCAGCTTAGAAGGGCGGGGGCTACGACACGGGACCCAGTACTTC. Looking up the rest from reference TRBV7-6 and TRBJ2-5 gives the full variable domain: GAGVSQSPRYKVTKRGQDVALRCDPISGHVSLYWYRQALGQGPEFLTYFNYEAQQDKSGLPNDRFSAERPEGSISTLTIQRTEQRDSAMYRCASSLEGRGLRHGTQYFGPGTRLLVL.

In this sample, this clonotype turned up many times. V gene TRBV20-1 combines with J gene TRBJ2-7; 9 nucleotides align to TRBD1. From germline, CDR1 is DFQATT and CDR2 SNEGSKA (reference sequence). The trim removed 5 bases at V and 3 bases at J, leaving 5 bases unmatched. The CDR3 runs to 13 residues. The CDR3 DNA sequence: TGCAGTGCTTGGGACAGGGAGGACTACGAGCAGTACTTC. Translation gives CSAWDREDYEQYF.

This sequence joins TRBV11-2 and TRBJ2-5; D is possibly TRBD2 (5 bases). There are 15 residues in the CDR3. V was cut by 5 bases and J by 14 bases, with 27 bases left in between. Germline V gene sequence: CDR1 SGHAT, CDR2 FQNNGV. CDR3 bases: TGTGCCAGCAGCCCATCTTTTGTTATCGGCGGGTACCTTTACTTC. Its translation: CASSPSFVIGGYLYF.

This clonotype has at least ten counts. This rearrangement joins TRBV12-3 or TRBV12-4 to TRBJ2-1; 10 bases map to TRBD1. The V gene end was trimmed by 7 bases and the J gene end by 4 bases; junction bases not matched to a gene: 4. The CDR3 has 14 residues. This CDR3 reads CASNPDRGYNEQFF. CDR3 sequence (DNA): TGTGCCAGCAACCCGGACAGGGGGTACAATGAGCAGTTCTTC.